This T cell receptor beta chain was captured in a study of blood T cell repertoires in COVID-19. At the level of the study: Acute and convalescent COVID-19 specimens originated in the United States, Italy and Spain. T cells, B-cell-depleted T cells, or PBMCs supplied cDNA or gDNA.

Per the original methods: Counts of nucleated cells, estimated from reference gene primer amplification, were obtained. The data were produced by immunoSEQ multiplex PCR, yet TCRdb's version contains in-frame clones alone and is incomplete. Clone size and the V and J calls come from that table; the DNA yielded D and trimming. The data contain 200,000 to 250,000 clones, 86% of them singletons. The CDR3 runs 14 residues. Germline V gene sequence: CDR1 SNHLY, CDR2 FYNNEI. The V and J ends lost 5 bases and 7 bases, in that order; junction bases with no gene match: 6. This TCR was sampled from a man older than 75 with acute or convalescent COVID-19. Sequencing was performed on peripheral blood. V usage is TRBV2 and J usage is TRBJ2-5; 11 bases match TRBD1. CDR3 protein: CASSPDRGLGTQYF. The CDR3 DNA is TGTGCCAGCAGTCCGGACAGGGGGCTCGGGACCCAGTACTTC.